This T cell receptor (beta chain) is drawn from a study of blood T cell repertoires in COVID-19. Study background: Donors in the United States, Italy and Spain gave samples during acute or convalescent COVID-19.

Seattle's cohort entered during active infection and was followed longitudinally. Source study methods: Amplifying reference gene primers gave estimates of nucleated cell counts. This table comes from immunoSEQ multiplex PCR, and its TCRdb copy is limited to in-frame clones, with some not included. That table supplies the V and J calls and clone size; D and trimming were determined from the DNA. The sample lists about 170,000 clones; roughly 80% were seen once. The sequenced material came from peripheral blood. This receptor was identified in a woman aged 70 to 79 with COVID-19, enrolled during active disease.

CDR3 sequence: CASSGTVGNTIYF. CDR3 DNA sequence: TGTGCCAGCAGCGGGACAGTCGGAAACACCATATATTTT. The chain links TRBV28 to TRBJ1-3; 7 bases align to TRBD1. The CDR3 has 13 residues. Germline CDR1 reads MDHEN; CDR2 reads SYDVKM. V lost 6 bases and J lost 4; bases outside the gene matches: 3.